This TCR beta chain came from a study of OX40 agonist ivuxolimab in advanced cancers. Study in general: Patients assigned to dose escalation were diagnosed with hepatocellular carcinoma, melanoma, renal cell or head and neck cancer.

The protocol was immunoSEQ multiplex PCR, while the TCRdb copy is restricted to in-frame clones and leaves out a portion. In the table there are about 40,000 clones, approximately 88% of which are singletons. There are 15 residues in the CDR3. Germline CDR1 LNHNV, CDR2 YYDKDF (reference sequence). After removal of 4 bases from V and 5 bases from J, the junction contained 8 bases not matched to a gene. As for this clone: Its antigen is not identified.

Overall study results and limits: At doses 0.1 to 3.0 mg/kg, CD4+ and CD8+ clones expanded. Low levels of normalized T-cell clonal expansion also appeared in some nonresponders.

The sequences come from CD4+ or CD8+ T cells sorted from blood, collected in a trial of the OX40 agonist ivuxolimab. V gene TRBV15 combines with J gene TRBJ2-7, with TRBD2 identical over 10 bases. This sequence originates from an adult with an advanced solid tumor such as melanoma, head and neck, liver or kidney cancer. As DNA, the CDR3 is TGTGCCACCAGCAAAGAAGCGGGAGGGCTCCACGAGCAGTACTTC. Residues: CATSKEAGGLHEQYF. The complete variable domain, with remaining parts taken from reference TRBV15 and TRBJ2-7, reads DAMVIQNPRYQVTQFGKPVTLSCSQTLNHNVMYWYQQKSSQAPKLLFHYYDKDFNNEADTPDNFQSRRPNTSFCFLDIRSPGLGDTAMYLCATSKEAGGLHEQYFGPGTRLTVT.